The 22 T cell receptor beta chains below come from one sample, sequenced in a study of CD8+ T cells in alopecia areata. RNA was isolated and reverse transcribed to cDNA, the sequencing template. Generated by immunoSEQ multiplex PCR, the TCRdb table keeps only in-frame clones and is missing some. The table lists about 150,000 clones, approximately 60% of them singletons. Sequencing input: CD8+ T cells sorted from blood. Source of these receptors: a human donor in good health.

This chain joins TRBV9 and TRBJ1-4; a weak D match, TRBD1 (5 bases). Trimming removed 2 bases at V and 5 bases at J, with 16 bases between. CDR1 SGDLS and CDR2 YYNGEE come from the germline V gene. CDR3 size: 16 residues. CDR3 amino acids: CASSVGTDEGNEKLFF. For the CDR3, the DNA is TGTGCCAGCAGCGTTGGGACGGACGAGGGAAATGAAAAACTGTTTTTT.

The chain carries TRBV27 and TRBJ2-7; D gene ambiguous. Looked up from germline, CDR1 is MNHEY and CDR2 is SMNVEV (reference sequence). The V gene lost 7 bases and the J gene lost 6 bases, with 13 bases spanning the gap. This CDR3 is built from 12 residues. The CDR3 DNA follows: TGTGCCAGCATCAGTTCGCGCCGCGAGCAGTACTTC. Its translation: CASISSRREQYF.

This chain uses TRBV11-2 with TRBJ1-1; D may be TRBD1 (5 bases). Trimming left V 3 bases short and J 5 bases short, with 10 bases between. This CDR3 region has 13 residues. Germline V lookup: CDR1 SGHAT, CDR2 FQNNGV. CDR3 sequence (DNA): TGTGCCAGCAGCTTGAGGCAGGGAACTGAAGCTTTCTTT. Translating gives CASSLRQGTEAFF.

J is TRBJ2-7 and V is TRBV10-2; tentative D call: TRBD2 (6 bases). V dropped 3 bases and J dropped 6 bases, with 18 bases sitting between them. Per germline, CDR1 WSHSY and CDR2 SAAADI. CDR3 size: 15 residues. CDR3 residues: CASSDVAGRFSEQYF. The CDR3 DNA is TGCGCCAGCAGTGACGTTGCGGGGCGATTCTCCGAGCAGTACTTC.

V usage is TRBV9 and J usage is TRBJ2-7; D is unresolved. Germline V CDR1 and CDR2: SGDLS, YYNGEE. This CDR3 has 13 amino acids. Trimming pared 3 bases from V and 2 bases from J, leaving 9 bases between. CDR3 sequence reads: CASSESPAYEQYF. The CDR3 coding sequence is TGTGCCAGCAGCGAGTCTCCAGCCTACGAGCAGTACTTC.

V gene TRBV29-1 combines with J gene TRBJ2-1, with a weak D call TRBD2 (6 bases). The germline V gene has CDR1 SQVTM and CDR2 ANQGSEA. V lost 3 bases to trimming and J lost 8 bases, with 8 bases between them. The CDR3 is 11 amino acids. CDR3 residues: CSVEGLDEQFF. CDR3 sequence (DNA): TGCAGCGTTGAGGGACTCGATGAGCAGTTCTTC.

In this sample, this clone turned up a few times. This chain joins TRBV6-5 and TRBJ1-5; 9 nucleotides align to TRBD1. This CDR3 contains 14 residues. Germline V gene data show CDR1 as MNHEY and CDR2 as SVGAGI. V trimming: 8 bases; J trimming: 4 bases; junction bases outside the gene matches: 6. Written as DNA, the CDR3 is TGTGCCAGCGGCCCGGGACAGGGTAATCAGCCCCAGCATTTT. Its protein is CASGPGQGNQPQHF.

The V gene is TRBV29-1, the J gene TRBJ1-3; tentatively, D is TRBD1 (5 bases). Germline CDR1 reads SQVTM; CDR2 reads ANQGSEA. The CDR3 contains 17 residues. V was pared by 7 bases and J by 2 bases, with 24 bases between. The CDR3 region is CSGTSTGQGTPGNTIYF. CDR3 DNA sequence: TGCAGCGGCACCTCAACGGGCCAAGGGACCCCTGGAAACACCATATATTTT.

The chain combines TRBV7-6 with TRBJ2-7; D may be TRBD1 (6 bases). Trimming cost V 5 bases and J 3 bases, with 11 bases left between them. Per germline, CDR1 SGHVS and CDR2 FNYEAQ. CDR3 length equals 13 residues. The CDR3 coding sequence is TGTGCCAGCAGCGCAGGGGACCACTACGAGCAGTACTTC. The encoded protein is CASSAGDHYEQYF.

This clone was counted between two and nine times. V usage is TRBV19 and J usage is TRBJ2-7, with 10 bases lining up with TRBD1. The junction had 7 bases not matched to a gene; V was cut back by 8 bases and J by 6 bases. CDR3 length equals 13 residues. From germline, CDR1 is LNHDA and CDR2 SQIVND (reference sequence). The CDR3: CASSGTGVSEQYF. The CDR3 DNA reads as TGTGCCAGTTCTGGGACAGGGGTAAGCGAGCAGTACTTC.

This clone was picked up a small number of times. The gene calls are TRBV5-1 and TRBJ2-1, with D possibly TRBD2 on 6 matching bases. V was shortened by 4 bases and J by 5 bases, with 13 bases between the two germline ends. Per germline, CDR1 SGHRS and CDR2 YFSETQ. This CDR3 is 14 amino acids long. The DNA for the CDR3 is TGCGCCAGCAGCGGTCATACGGGAGACAATGAGCAGTTCTTC. Its protein is CASSGHTGDNEQFF.

The rearrangement joins TRBV4-1 to TRBJ2-7, with D perhaps matching TRBD2 (6 bases). The CDR3 totals 16 residues. Trimming cost V 0 bases and J 2 bases, with 14 bases left between them. In germline, CDR1 is MGHRA, CDR2 YSYEKL. CDR3 region: CASSQDGGLLAYEQYF. The DNA of the CDR3 is TGCGCCAGCAGCCAAGATGGGGGACTCCTAGCCTACGAGCAGTACTTC.

The rearrangement links TRBV19 to TRBJ2-7; 12 bases map to TRBD1. Germline V lookup: CDR1 LNHDA, CDR2 SQIVND (reference sequence). V dropped 5 bases and J dropped 4; count of bases not matched to a gene: 6. CDR3 size: 15 residues. The CDR3 reads CASSPGTGGWYEQYF. CDR3 sequence (DNA): TGTGCCAGTAGTCCCGGGACAGGGGGCTGGTACGAGCAGTACTTC.

The rearrangement uses TRBV1 and TRBJ1-5; the table's D call, TRBD1, was not checked against the DNA. TRBV1 is shown as a pseudogene. The CDR3 length is 14 residues. The CDR3 DNA follows: TGCACTCCTGAGCCGGGACAGAGGAATCAGCCCCAGCATTTT. Protein: CTPEPGQRNQPQHF.

The rearrangement joins TRBV29-1 to TRBJ2-1, with 7 positions matching TRBD2. The CDR3 contains 11 residues. Germline values: CDR1 SQVTM, CDR2 ANQGSEA. J was trimmed by 6 bases and V by 8 bases; bases with no gene match: 4. The CDR3 spells CSITSVNEQFF. CDR3 sequence (DNA): TGCAGCATTACTAGCGTCAATGAGCAGTTCTTC.

The CDR3 nucleotides read TGTGCCATCAGTGAAAAGGGTTACGAGCAGTACTTC. Translating gives CAISEKGYEQYF. This sequence joins TRBV10-3 and TRBJ2-7; D gene unclear. Germline V gene lookup returns CDR1 ENHRY and CDR2 SYGVKD. V was shortened by 3 bases and J by 4 bases, with 7 bases between the two germline ends. The CDR3 totals 12 residues.

This rearrangement joins TRBV11-2 to TRBJ2-5; the D is unclear. The CDR3 is 15 amino acids. The ends were cut back, 5 bases at V and 1 base at J, with 14 bases in the middle. Germline assignment: CDR1 SGHAT and CDR2 FQNNGV. CDR3 DNA sequence: TGTGCCAGCAGCCCGGTAATGGACGGCCAAGAGACCCAGTACTTC. This sequence encodes CASSPVMDGQETQYF.

The V and J genes are TRBV7-9 and TRBJ2-1; D is possibly TRBD1 (5 bases). V was cut by 3 bases and J by 10 bases, with 10 bases left in between. Germline CDR1 is SEHNR and CDR2 is FQNEAQ (reference sequence). The CDR3 length is 12 residues. The CDR3 DNA reads as TGTGCCAGCAGCTTGGTGGACATCGAGCAGTTCTTC. Translating it yields CASSLVDIEQFF.

The chain couples TRBV6-5 to TRBJ2-1, with a tentative D call TRBD1 (6 bases). Germline CDR1 MNHEY, CDR2 SVGAGI. This CDR3 contains 15 residues. V was cut by 1 base and J by 4 bases, with 11 bases left in between. CDR3 sequence reads: CASSYYAQGYNEQFF. The CDR3 DNA follows: TGTGCCAGCAGTTACTATGCCCAGGGGTACAATGAGCAGTTCTTC.

As regards this clone: In the same sample, other DNA sequences code for this CDR3. The rearrangement joins TRBV4-1 to TRBJ2-5; D tentatively fits TRBD1 or TRBD2 (5 bases each). Per the germline V gene, CDR1 is MGHRA and CDR2 is YSYEKL. V was clipped by 1 base and J by 4 bases, with 7 bases between them. This CDR3 spans 13 amino acids. CDR3 residues: CASSQVGGETQYF. The CDR3 DNA reads TGCGCCAGCAGCCAAGTTGGGGGAGAGACCCAGTACTTC.

The genes are TRBV7-8 and TRBJ1-1; D remains unclear. Trimming removed 0 bases from V and 5 bases from J, with 7 bases in between. The CDR3 sequence is 13 residues long. In germline, CDR1 is SGHVS, CDR2 FQNEAQ. The CDR3 here is CASSLAGRTEAFF. In DNA form, the CDR3 reads TGTGCCAGCAGCTTAGCGGGCCGGACTGAAGCTTTCTTT.

The rearrangement joins TRBV2 to TRBJ2-1; D is possibly TRBD1 (5 bases). Germline values: CDR1 SNHLY, CDR2 FYNNEI. The CDR3 extends over 13 amino acids. Deletions cut 4 bases from V and 2 bases from J, with 6 bases between. The CDR3 sequence is CASSVTAYNEQFF. The CDR3 region has the DNA TGTGCCAGCAGTGTGACAGCCTACAATGAGCAGTTCTTC. The entire variable domain, with the rest obtained from reference TRBV2 and TRBJ2-1, is as follows: EPEVTQTPSHQVTQMGQEVILRCVPISNHLYFYWYRQILGQKVEFLVSFYNNEISEKSEIFDDQFSVERPDGSNFTLKIRSTKLEDSAMYFCASSVTAYNEQFFGPGTRLTVL.